This paragraph covers one T cell receptor beta chain sequence. Its matching antigen is unknown. The CDR3 loop spans 15 amino acids. Trimming took 0 bases from V and 6 from J, leaving 13 bases between them. Germline loops: CDR1 SGHRS, CDR2 YFSETQ. This sample is drawn from a study of PD-L1 blockade in urothelial cancer. Study as a whole: About 85% of the roughly 29 patients were men who had bladder-origin urothelial cancer. Anywhere from 0 to 3 prior chemotherapy regimens had been received by patients. Blood analyses occurred 3 weeks (second dose) and 6 weeks post treatment start. Study-level points and caveats: Patients with below-median pretreatment blood clonality survived longer.

Time point denoted: peripheral blood 6 weeks after treatment start. TCRdb's table, derived via immunoSEQ multiplex PCR, lists solely in-frame clones and lacks some. Of more than 90,000 clones in the sample, 75% to 95% were seen once. V gene TRBV5-1 combines with J gene TRBJ2-1, with D possibly TRBD2 on 5 matching bases. The sample was PBMCs, taken around atezolizumab (anti-PD-L1) treatment. The sequence was collected from a man in his 60s with urothelial cancer. The CDR3 is CASSLAGGSINEQFF. CDR3 sequence (DNA): TGCGCCAGCAGCTTGGCCGGAGGATCCATCAATGAGCAGTTCTTC.